Detailed here is one T cell receptor beta chain. In this sample, this clonotype turned up once. Its antigen has not been determined. This clone may be a read error of a much larger clone one base away. To prepare the library, 5' RACE was applied. The reads were generated on an Illumina HiSeq 2500. A second PCR of about 6 to 11 cycles was run with a J-beta primer mix and a sample-barcoded 5' primer. A unique molecular identifier was introduced onto each TCR beta cDNA molecule by a template-switch 5' adaptor carrying 12 random nucleotides. At least 3 million CDR3-containing paired-end reads were obtained from each sample. First-strand cDNA synthesis was performed from all RNA using the Mint cDNA synthesis kit, with priming by a TRBC-specific oligonucleotide. All cDNA was treated with uracil-DNA glycosylase and then went through a first 18-cycle PCR with the universal primers M1SS and BC2_uni_R. In the original analysis: For normalization, 1 million high-quality reads, each with a distinct molecular identifier, were randomly selected from each sample. Reads sharing molecular identifiers were discarded rather than binned into consensus sequences. MiTCR, run with a Q25 quality threshold and the strictest error-elimination algorithm, handled CDR3 identification, clonotype clustering and error correction. A nonparametric unseen species model with Euler transformation was used to estimate a lower bound on total TCR beta diversity. TCRdb trimmed the raw reads at Q25, called clones with MiXCR and kept productive beta chains. When rows share a CDR3 protein, they turn into one entry using the most common DNA and genes. The V and J calls were determined by TCRdb, not by the authors. The sample table holds 1 million or so distinct CDR3 sequences, of which less than 50% were seen once. Approximately 20% of the sample comes from the top ten.

The junction carries 16 bases between V and J, which are trimmed by 5 bases and 4 bases respectively. According to the germline V gene, CDR1 reads SGHTA and CDR2 reads FQGNSA. The CDR3 starts with the cysteine, ends with the phenylalanine, and has 15 residues. Kept here is only the CDR3 DNA, which spans 45 bases and is read in frame from base 1. This sample is drawn from a study of blood T cells in healthy people across ages (dated by TCRdb to between 2014 and 2017). Some background on the complete study: In model experiments, roughly one uniquely barcoded TCR beta cDNA molecule per two T cells was captured by template switching. Age-related changes in TCR beta repertoire diversity were measured in the study by deep sequencing normalized with unique cDNA molecular identifiers. Donors were grouped into four age groups: young (average about 15 years), middle-aged (approximately 41), aged (roughly 67) and long-lived (roughly 80). To avoid experimental bias, donors of different ages were spread randomly across the sequencing lanes. For two donors (one aged 18 to 30 and one aged 80 or older), the study analyzed two additional independent replicas of 1 million unique cDNA reads from the same blood draw.

Donors were under 40 systemically healthy Caucasian individuals from Russia aged roughly 6 to 95 years. Around 10 milliliters of peripheral blood were drawn from each donor into EDTA-treated Vacutainer tubes. PBMCs were isolated by Ficoll-Paque density-gradient centrifugation, with at least 7 million obtained per sample. Total RNA, at least 6 micrograms per sample, was extracted from PBMCs with Trizol reagent. For every donor, flow cytometry on a PBMC aliquot measured the percentage of naive CD45RAhigh/CD27high T cells. Here is what the overall study found, with its caveats: Bulk unsorted PBMC profiling prevented conclusive comparison of naive and antigen-experienced compartments. Compared with the aged group, the long-lived group had more naive CD4+ T cells, fewer expanded clones and increased TCR diversity, suggesting age selection. The percentage of naive T cells measured by flow cytometry correlated strongly with observed TCR beta diversity. Because the CMV infection status of the donors was unknown, age-related changes in expanded clonotypes may potentially have been confounded. Observed TCR beta diversity per million T cells fell roughly linearly with age, and a significant reduction was already apparent by age roughly 41. Total diversity estimates from one million sequenced T cells were considered lower bounds and underestimates.

The chain joins TRBV7-2 to TRBJ2-3; TRBD2 is a possible D gene, resting on 6 matching bases. The sequence was collected from a woman between 55 and 75 years old in good health. The sequenced material came from blood. The CDR3 is CASSRWGELADTQYF. In nucleotide form, the sequence is TGTGCCAGCAGCCGTTGGGGGGAGTTAGCAGATACGCAGTATTTT.